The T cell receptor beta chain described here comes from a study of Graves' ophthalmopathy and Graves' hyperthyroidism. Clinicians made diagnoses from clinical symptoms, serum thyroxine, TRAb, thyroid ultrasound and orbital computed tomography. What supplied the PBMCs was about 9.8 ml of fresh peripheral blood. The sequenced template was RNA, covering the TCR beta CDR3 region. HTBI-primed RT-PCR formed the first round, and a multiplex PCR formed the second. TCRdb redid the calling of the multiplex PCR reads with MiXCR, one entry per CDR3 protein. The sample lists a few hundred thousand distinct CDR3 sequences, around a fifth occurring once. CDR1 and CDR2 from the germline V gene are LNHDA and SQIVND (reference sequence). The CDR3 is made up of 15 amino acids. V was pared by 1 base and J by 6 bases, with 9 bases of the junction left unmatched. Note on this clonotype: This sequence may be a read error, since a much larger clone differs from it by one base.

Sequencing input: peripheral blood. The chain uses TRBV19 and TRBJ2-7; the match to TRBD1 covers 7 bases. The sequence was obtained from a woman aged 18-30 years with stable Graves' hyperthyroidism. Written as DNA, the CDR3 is TGTGCCAGTAGTATAGTCGGGACAGTTCGTGGCGAGCAGTACGTC. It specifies CASSIVGTVRGEQYV.